The clone carrying this TCR beta chain was seen many times. Each CDR3 protein gets one entry after TCRdb re-called the 5' RACE reads with MiXCR. This sample yields fewer than 85,000 distinct CDR3 sequences, of which less than 4% are seen a single time; approximately 1.3% belongs to the top ten. The germline CDR1 and CDR2 sequences are LGHNT and FRNRAP. The CDR3 loop spans 15 amino acids. Trimming stripped 6 bases from V and 1 base from J, with 14 bases between. The sample comes from a study of neurological immune-mediated disorders. This chain connects TRBV12-5 to TRBJ2-3; D might be TRBD1 or TRBD2, each matching 5 bases. The TCR sequence derives from a man aged 25 to 40 with multiple sclerosis. Sequencing input: PBMCs. The CDR3 sequence: CASGLFGAGTDTQYF. The CDR3 nucleotides read TGTGCTAGTGGGCTCTTCGGGGCGGGCACAGATACGCAGTATTTT.